These 10 T cell receptor beta chains were sequenced from one sample in a study of PD-1 blockade in classical Hodgkin lymphoma. The protocol was immunoSEQ multiplex PCR, while the TCRdb copy is restricted to in-frame clones and leaves out a portion. The sample shows about 11,000 clones, over 70% of them seen only once. All the patients suffered relapse after autologous stem cell transplantation, and brentuximab vedotin exposure differed. This specimen consisted of peripheral blood mononuclear cells (PBMCs), obtained at baseline. The receptors were gathered from a human donor with classical Hodgkin lymphoma.

V gene TRBV6-1 combines with J gene TRBJ2-7, with 8 bases matching TRBD1. Per the germline V gene, CDR1 is MNHNS and CDR2 is SASEGT. Trimming took 4 bases from V and 3 from J; bases not matched to a gene: 5. The CDR3 loop spans 14 amino acids. CDR3 loop: CASSASGTGYEQYF. CDR3 nucleotides: TGTGCCAGCAGTGCTTCCGGGACAGGCTACGAGCAGTACTTC.

The chain employs TRBV2 and TRBJ1-1; D is unclear. Per the germline V gene, CDR1 is SNHLY and CDR2 is FYNNEI. CDR3 length equals 13 residues. V shed 4 bases and J shed 1 base, with 7 bases lying between them. CDR3 sequence: CASSGAGNTEAFF. In DNA form, the CDR3 reads TGTGCCAGCAGTGGGGCCGGGAACACTGAAGCTTTCTTT.

This chain joins TRBV12-2 and TRBJ1-3. TRBV12-2 is shown as a pseudogene. The CDR3 consists of 15 residues. In DNA, the CDR3 is TGTGCAAGTCGCAACACAGGGACTACGGGAAACACCATATATTTT. Translation: CASRNTGTTGNTIYF.

This clone was detected only a few times. The V and J genes are TRBV5-1 and TRBJ1-3, with D perhaps TRBD1 (5 bases). The V gene lost 0 bases and the J gene lost 0 bases, with 7 bases spanning the gap. The length of the CDR3 is 15 residues. CDR1 and CDR2 from the germline V gene are SGHRS and YFSETQ. CDR3 nucleotides: TGCGCCAGCAGCTTGGGGGGGAACTCTGGAAACACCATATATTTT. The encoded protein is CASSLGGNSGNTIYF.

This clone is a singleton in its sample. The chain recombines TRBV5-6 with TRBJ2-2, with D unclear. Per germline, CDR1 SGHDT and CDR2 YYEEEE. The length of the CDR3 is 12 residues. Trimming took 2 bases from V and 5 from J, leaving 4 bases between them. The CDR3 DNA sequence: TGTGCCAGCAGCTTCGGGACCGGGGAGCTGTTTTTT. Translation: CASSFGTGELFF. Drawing the rest from reference TRBV5-6 and TRBJ2-2, the complete variable domain is DAGVTQSPTHLIKTRGQQVTLRCSPKSGHDTVSWYQQALGQGPQFIFQYYEEEERQRGNFPDRFSGHQFPNYSSELNVNALLLGDSALYLCASSFGTGELFFGEGSRLTVL.

The gene calls are TRBV4-3 and TRBJ2-6; TRBD1 agrees at 7 bases. CDR3 length: 16 residues. The V gene's germline CDR1 is LGHNA and CDR2 YSLEER. After removal of 4 bases from V and 2 bases from J, the junction contained 5 bases not matched to a gene. CDR3 residues: CASSPGQGAGANVLTF. DNA of the CDR3: TGCGCCAGCAGCCCAGGGCAGGGGGCTGGGGCCAACGTCCTGACTTTC.

The chain has TRBV4-2 and TRBJ1-2, with 10 bases aligning to TRBD1. V lost 4 bases and J lost 8; bases outside the gene matches: 1. Germline CDR1 reads LGHNA; CDR2 reads YNFKEQ. This CDR3 contains 12 residues. The CDR3 region is CASSPDRGGYTF. The CDR3 nucleotides read TGTGCCAGCAGCCCGGACAGGGGGGGCTACACCTTC.

This chain joins TRBV15 and TRBJ2-5; tentatively, D is TRBD2 (5 bases). Trimming removed 0 bases at V and 3 bases at J, with 11 bases between. CDR3 length equals 15 residues. The germline CDR1 and CDR2 sequences are LNHNV and YYDKDF (reference sequence). In nucleotides, the CDR3 is TGTGCCACCAGCAGAGATCGAGGGAGAAAAGAGACCCAGTACTTC. Translating gives CATSRDRGRKETQYF. The full variable domain, its missing parts supplied by reference TRBV15 and TRBJ2-5, is DAMVIQNPRYQVTQFGKPVTLSCSQTLNHNVMYWYQQKSSQAPKLLFHYYDKDFNNEADTPDNFQSRRPNTSFCFLDIRSPGLGDTAMYLCATSRDRGRKETQYFGPGTRLLVL.

The CDR3 bases are TGTGCCAGCAGTTACTACGGGGCGCTCTATGGCTACACCTTC. Translation gives CASSYYGALYGYTF. This sequence joins TRBV6-5 and TRBJ1-2; TRBD1 might be the D (5 bases). V lost 1 base to trimming and J lost 4 bases, with 10 bases between them. The CDR3 is made up of 14 amino acids. Germline V gives CDR1 MNHEY, CDR2 SVGAGI.

CDR3 nucleotide sequence: TGTGCCTGGAGTGTAAAAGGGGGCACTGAAGCTTTCTTT. This gives the protein CAWSVKGGTEAFF. The chain recombines TRBV30 with TRBJ1-1; the D gene is possibly TRBD1 (6 bases). The length of the CDR3 is 13 residues. Germline V gene lookup returns CDR1 GTSNPN and CDR2 SVGIG (reference sequence). Trimming left V 0 bases short and J 4 bases short, with 9 bases between.